This entry lists 27 T cell receptor beta chains sequenced from one sample in a study of graft-versus-host responses after intestinal transplantation. Antigens of these TCRs are unknown. Clones were sequenced by immunoSEQ multiplex PCR, and TCRdb holds only the in-frame ones, with some missing. The data contain about 82,000 clones, 91% of them seen just once; the ten biggest clones take up more than 0.095%. The source material was unstimulated CD4+ T cells sorted from spleen or lymph node cells, sampled before intestinal transplant. The receptors derive from a human donor who received an intestinal transplant.

Concerning this clone itself: Other DNA sequences in this specimen translate into the identical CDR3. The rearrangement uses TRBV27 and TRBJ2-7; 9 positions agree with TRBD1. The germline V gene has CDR1 MNHEY and CDR2 SMNVEV (reference sequence). The V gene end was trimmed by 5 bases and the J gene end by 0 bases; junction bases not matched to a gene: 14. The CDR3 consists of 18 residues. CDR3 in amino acids: CASSRAGQGTFLSYEQYF. The CDR3 bases are TGTGCCAGCAGTCGCGCTGGACAGGGGACATTTCTCTCCTACGAGCAGTACTTC.

This chain joins TRBV6-5 and TRBJ2-7; D gene unclear. The CDR3 is 14 amino acids. V was clipped by 2 bases and J by 6 bases, with 14 bases between them. Per germline, CDR1 MNHEY and CDR2 SVGAGI. CDR3 sequence reads: CASSYLGEASEQYF. DNA of the CDR3: TGTGCCAGCAGTTACCTTGGCGAGGCTAGCGAGCAGTACTTC.

The chain uses TRBV7-9 and TRBJ1-2; TRBD1 aligns across 7 bases. Germline CDR1 is SEHNR and CDR2 is FQNEAQ (reference sequence). The trim removed 5 bases at V and 8 bases at J, leaving 8 bases unmatched. This CDR3 has 13 amino acids. This CDR3 reads CASSLRQGEGYTF. DNA for the CDR3: TGTGCCAGCAGCCTGCGTCAGGGGGAGGGCTACACCTTC.

This clone showed up just once. The rearrangement links TRBV4-3 to TRBJ1-2; TRBD1 aligns across 7 bases. V gave up 4 bases and J gave up 4 bases; unmatched junction bases: 12. This CDR3 comprises 16 residues. Germline CDR1 is LGHNA and CDR2 is YSLEER. The CDR3 sequence: CASSRAKTGFGYGYTF. CDR3 bases: TGCGCCAGCAGCCGCGCTAAGACAGGGTTCGGCTATGGCTACACCTTC.

V is TRBV27 and J is TRBJ1-2, with TRBD1 identical over 7 bases. CDR3 length equals 13 residues. V shed 6 bases, J shed 3 bases, and the junction held 4 bases outside the gene matches. Germline CDR1 is MNHEY and CDR2 is SMNVEV (reference sequence). CDR3 DNA: TGTGCCAGCAGCCCCGACAGGGACTATGGCTACACCTTC. As protein: CASSPDRDYGYTF.

The chain links TRBV11-2 to TRBJ2-3; 15 nucleotides align to TRBD2. Per the germline V gene, CDR1 is SGHAT and CDR2 is FQNNGV. The CDR3 consists of 17 residues. V trimming: 5 bases; J trimming: 2 bases; junction bases outside the gene matches: 5. The CDR3 DNA reads TGTGCCAGCAGCCAGGGACTAGCGGGGGGTAACACAGATACGCAGTATTTT. It translates to CASSQGLAGGNTDTQYF.

The chain links TRBV12-5 to TRBJ2-4; the D is unclear. Trimming shortened V by 6 bases and J by 6 bases, and 15 bases separated the two germline ends. The germline gives CDR1 LGHNT, CDR2 FRNRAP. This CDR3 has 14 amino acids. The CDR3, as DNA: TGTGCTAGTGGCTCCCCTCTAGAGATAAACATTCAGTACTTC. It codes for CASGSPLEINIQYF.

This clone was seen more than once but under ten times. This sequence joins TRBV4-3 and TRBJ2-3, with D possibly being TRBD2 (6 bases). Trimming left V 4 bases short and J 5 bases short, with 19 bases between. Germline loops: CDR1 LGHNA, CDR2 YSLEER. There are 16 residues in the CDR3. The CDR3 DNA is TGCGCCAGCAGCCTCCGCCGGGACTGGAGACTAGATACGCAGTATTTT. Translating gives CASSLRRDWRLDTQYF.

The chain couples TRBV6-5 to TRBJ2-2, with 8 nucleotides matching TRBD1. Germline-derived CDR1 and CDR2 are MNHEY and SVGAGI. This CDR3 comprises 15 residues. V trimming: 6 bases; J trimming: 4 bases; junction bases outside the gene matches: 7. The DNA for the CDR3 is TGTGCCAGCAGCTCACAGACAGGGGCCACCGGGGAGCTGTTTTTT. Translation: CASSSQTGATGELFF.

This clone was seen once. This rearrangement joins TRBV5-8 to TRBJ2-1, with a weak D call TRBD2 (6 bases). Germline lookup yields CDR1 SGHTS and CDR2 YDEGEE. This CDR3 spans 15 amino acids. Trimming took 0 bases from V and 4 from J, leaving 11 bases between them. CDR3 residues: CASSLGRGFYNEQFF. CDR3 DNA sequence: TGTGCCAGCAGCTTGGGGCGGGGATTTTACAATGAGCAGTTCTTC.

CDR3 bases: TGTGCCAGCAGTATTGCTAGCGGGGAAACCTACAATGAGCAGTTCTTC. Translated, it gives CASSIASGETYNEQFF. The genes are TRBV6-4 and TRBJ2-1; 9 nucleotides align to TRBD2. Trimming removed 5 bases from V and 2 bases from J; junction bases left unmatched: 7. The CDR3 contains 16 residues. CDR1 MRHNA and CDR2 SNTAGT come from the germline V gene.

The chain recombines TRBV2 with TRBJ2-3, with TRBD2 matching over 8 bases. Germline V gives CDR1 SNHLY, CDR2 FYNNEI. The J segment lost 2 bases and the V segment lost 3 bases, leaving 10 bases of the junction unmatched. The CDR3 loop spans 17 amino acids. The CDR3 DNA follows: TGTGCCAGCAGTGATGGTGCGGGGGGCCGATTCACAGATACGCAGTATTTT. It yields the protein CASSDGAGGRFTDTQYF.

This chain links TRBV29-1 with TRBJ1-3, with no clear D. This CDR3 is 15 amino acids long. CDR1 is SQVTM and CDR2 is ANQGSEA in the germline V gene. V was shortened by 6 bases and J by 0 bases, with 15 bases between the two germline ends. CDR3 nucleotide sequence: TGCAGCGTCCCCCTCACCCGGAGCTCTGGAAACACCATATATTTT. Residues: CSVPLTRSSGNTIYF.

The CDR3 nucleotides read TGCAGCGTTGCGAGCCCGGGGGGGAATGGCTATGGCTACACCTTC. This translates into CSVASPGGNGYGYTF. V and J are TRBV29-1 and TRBJ1-2, with TRBD1 as a possible D gene (5 bases). CDR1 and CDR2 from the germline V gene are SQVTM and ANQGSEA. Trimming cost V 4 bases and J 4 bases, with 19 bases left between them. This CDR3 region has 15 residues. Based on the CDR3 plus reference TRBV29-1 and TRBJ1-2, the full variable domain is SAVISQKPSRDICQRGTSLTIQCQVDSQVTMMFWYRQQPGQSLTLIATANQGSEATYESGFVIDKFPISRPNLTFSTLTVSNMSPEDSSIYLCSVASPGGNGYGYTFGSGTRLTVV.

The V call is TRBV7-2, the J call TRBJ2-2; weak D call: TRBD1 (6 bases). CDR3 length equals 17 residues. Germline lookup yields CDR1 SGHTA and CDR2 FQGNSA. The germline V and J ends were trimmed by 2 bases and 5 bases, with 18 bases remaining between them. The CDR3 reads CASSLWRWQGTTGELFF. In DNA form, the CDR3 reads TGTGCCAGCAGCTTATGGCGTTGGCAGGGGACGACCGGGGAGCTGTTTTTT.

The chain employs TRBV4-3 and TRBJ2-3; 10 nucleotides line up with TRBD2. The CDR3 is 17 residues long. Trimming cost V 2 bases and J 0 bases; bases outside gene matches: 5. CDR1 LGHNA and CDR2 YSLEER come from the germline V gene. The CDR3 here is CASSQRVTSGSTDTQYF. The CDR3, as DNA: TGCGCCAGCAGCCAAAGGGTGACTAGCGGGAGCACAGATACGCAGTATTTT.

J is TRBJ2-3 and V is TRBV20-1; D is perhaps TRBD2 (5 bases). Germline V gives CDR1 DFQATT, CDR2 SNEGSKA (reference sequence). This CDR3 has 11 amino acids. Trimming took off 3 bases at V and 11 bases at J, with 12 bases between the two ends. In DNA, the CDR3 is TGCAGTGCTAGCCCTGAGGGCTGGCAGTATTTT. Its translation is CSASPEGWQYF.

This chain uses TRBV30 with TRBJ1-1, with D perhaps TRBD1 (5 bases). CDR1 and CDR2 (germline): GTSNPN, SVGIG (reference sequence). The CDR3 sequence is 11 residues long. The V gene lost 3 bases and the J gene lost 3 bases, with 5 bases spanning the gap. The CDR3 here is CAWRGDTEAFF. The CDR3 nucleotides read TGTGCCTGGAGAGGGGACACTGAAGCTTTCTTT. Supplemented by reference TRBV30 and TRBJ1-1, the full variable domain reads SQTIHQWPATLVQPVGSPLSLECTVEGTSNPNLYWYRQAAGRGLQLLFYSVGIGQISSEVPQNLSASRPQDRQFILSSKKLLLSDSGFYLCAWRGDTEAFFGQGTRLTVV.

The V call is TRBV5-1, the J call TRBJ1-6; 9 positions match TRBD1. CDR1 is SGHRS and CDR2 is YFSETQ in the germline V gene. The CDR3 is 17 residues long. Unmatched junction bases numbered 11, after V lost 4 bases and J lost 6 bases. In nucleotides, the CDR3 is TGCGCCAGCAGCAGAACAGGGGGCCCTGTAACTAATTCACCCCTCCACTTT. Translation gives CASSRTGGPVTNSPLHF.

The gene calls are TRBV5-1 and TRBJ1-5; D is undetermined. The germline CDR1 and CDR2 sequences are SGHRS and YFSETQ. V lost 0 bases and J lost 0, with 13 bases in between. The CDR3 is 17 residues long. The CDR3 loop reads CASSLVPPRSSNQPQHF. As DNA, the CDR3 is TGCGCCAGCAGCTTGGTACCCCCGAGGAGTAGCAATCAGCCCCAGCATTTT.

This clone was observed a handful of times. The chain employs TRBV15 and TRBJ1-2; no definite D call. The V end was cut by 3 bases, the J end by 0 bases, with 5 bases between. Looked up from germline, CDR1 is LNHNV and CDR2 is YYDKDF (reference sequence). CDR3 size: 13 residues. In DNA, the CDR3 is TGTGCCACCAGCAGTGTAGCTAACTATGGCTACACCTTC. Its protein product is CATSSVANYGYTF.

The chain uses TRBV30 and TRBJ2-7; 8 nucleotides line up with TRBD1. Per germline, CDR1 GTSNPN and CDR2 SVGIG (reference sequence). This CDR3 contains 14 residues. Trimming took 2 bases from V and 3 from J; bases not matched to a gene: 6. CDR3 sequence: CAWSRLQGVYEQYF. The CDR3 bases are TGTGCCTGGAGTCGCTTACAGGGGGTCTACGAGCAGTACTTC.

CDR3 DNA sequence: TGTGCCAGCAGTGAATTCGGACAGGGGGGGGGTCAGCCCCAGCATTTT. This gives the protein CASSEFGQGGGQPQHF. The chain is built from TRBV6-1 and TRBJ1-5; the match to TRBD1 covers 10 bases. The J segment lost 6 bases and the V segment lost 2 bases, leaving 7 bases of the junction unmatched. Germline loops: CDR1 MNHNS, CDR2 SASEGT. The CDR3 loop spans 16 amino acids.

This sequence joins TRBV6-1 and TRBJ2-7; 8 bases are a match to TRBD1. V was pared by 6 bases and J by 2 bases, with 9 bases of the junction left unmatched. The CDR3 has 15 amino acids. Per the germline V gene, CDR1 is MNHNS and CDR2 is SASEGT. CDR3 loop: CASSDPDRGPYEQYF. The CDR3 DNA reads TGTGCCAGCAGCGACCCCGACAGGGGACCCTACGAGCAGTACTTC.

The rearrangement uses TRBV2 and TRBJ2-3; D call uncertain. Trimming cost V 3 bases and J 7 bases, with 8 bases left between them. The length of the CDR3 is 12 residues. Germline V CDR1 and CDR2: SNHLY, FYNNEI. The CDR3 sequence is CASSESGYTQYF. The CDR3 DNA is TGTGCCAGCAGTGAGTCCGGTTATACGCAGTATTTT.

The rearrangement links TRBV14 to TRBJ2-3; no clear D gene. The CDR3 runs to 16 residues. Germline loops: CDR1 SGHDN, CDR2 FVKESK. With 1 base removed from V and 2 bases from J, the gap between germline ends came to 13 bases. The CDR3 DNA reads TGTGCCAGCAGCCAAGGTTTAGGCTTAGCCACAGATACGCAGTATTTT. Amino acids: CASSQGLGLATDTQYF.

The chain links TRBV30 to TRBJ2-1, with D possibly TRBD1 on 6 matching bases. Germline lookup yields CDR1 GTSNPN and CDR2 SVGIG (reference sequence). V was trimmed by 2 bases and J by 5 bases, leaving 10 bases between them. This CDR3 has 13 amino acids. In DNA, the CDR3 is TGTGCCTGGAGTACGAGACAGGACAATGAGCAGTTCTTC. Protein: CAWSTRQDNEQFF. Full variable domain (missing parts from reference TRBV30 and TRBJ2-1): SQTIHQWPATLVQPVGSPLSLECTVEGTSNPNLYWYRQAAGRGLQLLFYSVGIGQISSEVPQNLSASRPQDRQFILSSKKLLLSDSGFYLCAWSTRQDNEQFFGPGTRLTVL.